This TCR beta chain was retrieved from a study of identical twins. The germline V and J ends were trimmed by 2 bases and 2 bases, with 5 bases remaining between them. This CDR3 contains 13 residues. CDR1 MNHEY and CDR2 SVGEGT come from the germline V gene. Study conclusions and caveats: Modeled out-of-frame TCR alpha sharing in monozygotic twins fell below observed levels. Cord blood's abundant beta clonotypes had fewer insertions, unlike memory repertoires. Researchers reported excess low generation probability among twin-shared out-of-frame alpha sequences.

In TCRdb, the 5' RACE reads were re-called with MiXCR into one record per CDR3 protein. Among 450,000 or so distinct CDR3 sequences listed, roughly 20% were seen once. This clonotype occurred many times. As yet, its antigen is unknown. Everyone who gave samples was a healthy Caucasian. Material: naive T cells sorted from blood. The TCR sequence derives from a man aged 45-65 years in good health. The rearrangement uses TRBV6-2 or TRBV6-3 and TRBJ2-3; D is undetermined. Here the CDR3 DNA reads TGTGCCAGCAGTTACGGTCCCACAGATACGCAGTATTTT. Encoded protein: CASSYGPTDTQYF.